This T cell receptor beta chain came from a study of molecular identifiers for immune sequencing clone quantification. About this clonotype itself: The antigen remains unidentified.

Study-level findings and limits: In naive cells, under 1% of molecules belonged to clones above 20 RNA copies, against over 97% in effector cells. Identical TCR molecules sharing a barcode could underestimate highly expanded clone sizes.

Naive CD8 T cell sorting was performed on the CD8+CD4-CCR7+CD45RA+ phenotype. The CDR3 consists of 16 residues. Germline V gene lookup returns CDR1 SGHAT and CDR2 FQNNGV. The V and J ends lost 5 bases and 1 base, in that order; junction bases with no gene match: 7. Using its own MiXCR run on the PCR reads, TCRdb lists one record per CDR3 protein. The data hold some 100,000 distinct CDR3 sequences, with roughly a third observed a single time. The TCR sequence derives from a human donor in good health. Some libraries in this study had Jurkat cell RNA spiked in. The material sequenced was naive CD8+ T cells from blood, with Jurkat cell RNA spiked in. Subset described: FACS-sorted CD8+CD4-CCR7+CD45RA+ naive T cells. This chain uses TRBV11-2 with TRBJ2-2; 7 bases map to TRBD1. The CDR3 here is CASSIVGTVNTGELFF. The CDR3 DNA follows: TGTGCCAGCAGCATAGTGGGGACAGTGAACACCGGGGAGCTGTTTTTT.